A single sample is the source of the 5 T cell receptor beta chains below, sequenced in a study of cytomegalovirus exposure and HLA in healthy donors. Using immunoSEQ multiplex PCR, the repertoire was profiled, and TCRdb retains in-frame clones only, with some absent. The data hold over 150,000 clones, with roughly nine tenths observed a single time. Source material: PBMCs. The receptors stem from a man aged 18 to 30 in good health and CMV-seropositive.

The chain recombines TRBV6-5 with TRBJ2-7, with 7 bases matching TRBD2. The V gene end was trimmed by 6 bases and the J gene end by 3 bases; junction bases not matched to a gene: 8. Germline-derived CDR1 and CDR2 are MNHEY and SVGAGI. CDR3 length equals 14 residues. The CDR3: CASRSGTTYYEQYF. The CDR3 nucleotides read TGTGCCAGCAGGTCCGGGACTACCTACTACGAGCAGTACTTC.

This sequence joins TRBV29-1 and TRBJ2-3; D remains ambiguous. Germline lookup yields CDR1 SQVTM and CDR2 ANQGSEA. V was clipped by 1 base and J by 0 bases, with 14 bases between them. The CDR3 is 16 residues long. The DNA of the CDR3 is TGCAGCGTTGAAGTTCGGCAGACTTCTAGCACAGATACGCAGTATTTT. Its protein is CSVEVRQTSSTDTQYF.

The chain combines TRBV4-1 with TRBJ2-3, with D uncertain. The CDR3 consists of 15 residues. The germline V gene has CDR1 MGHRA and CDR2 YSYEKL. V was shortened by 2 bases and J by 5 bases, with 14 bases between the two germline ends. The CDR3 nucleotides are TGCGCCAGCAGCCAAAGGCCCCTCGGAGAAGATACGCAGTATTTT. It specifies CASSQRPLGEDTQYF.

This chain uses TRBV10-3 with TRBJ2-7, with 9 bases matching TRBD2. The junction had 2 bases not matched to a gene; V was cut back by 5 bases and J by 3 bases. This CDR3 comprises 13 residues. The germline CDR1 and CDR2 sequences are ENHRY and SYGVKD. In nucleotides, the CDR3 is TGTGCCATCAGTCTAGCGGGAAACTACGAGCAGTACTTC. Protein: CAISLAGNYEQYF.

The chain carries TRBV25-1 and TRBJ2-5, with 8 nucleotides matching TRBD2. V shed 6 bases, J shed 3 bases, and the junction held 6 bases outside the gene matches. The CDR3 spans 14 residues. Germline V gene data show CDR1 as MGHDK and CDR2 as SYGVNS. The CDR3 DNA reads TGTGCCAGCAGCGCTGACGGGGGGGAAGAGACCCAGTACTTC. Amino acids: CASSADGGEETQYF.